Presented here are 5 T cell receptor beta chains from one specimen sequenced in a study of shared clonotypes between healthy human individuals. Sequenced by immunoSEQ multiplex PCR; TCRdb stores in-frame clones only, minus some. The data hold roughly 1,600,000 clones, with 98% observed a single time. Material for sequencing was naive CD4+ T cells sorted from blood. Regarding subset: CD45RA+ positively selected. These receptors all come from a man younger than 45 in good health.

The V and J genes are TRBV7-2 and TRBJ1-2, with TRBD1 matching over 9 bases. The CDR3 length is 16 residues. V shed 3 bases, J shed 8 bases, and the junction held 13 bases outside the gene matches. CDR1 is SGHTA and CDR2 is FQGNSA in the germline V gene. The CDR3, as DNA: TGTGCCAGCAGCTTTATTGGAGGGACAGGGTTAGGCGGCTACACCTTC. It codes for CASSFIGGTGLGGYTF.

The rearrangement joins TRBV10-1 to TRBJ2-2; D is uncertain. Germline V lookup: CDR1 WNHNN, CDR2 SYGVQD (reference sequence). This CDR3 spans 16 amino acids. Between the trimmed V and J ends, which lost 3 bases and 1 base, there was a span of 12 bases. CDR3 region: CASSDYAKLNTGELFF. DNA of the CDR3: TGCGCCAGCAGTGACTATGCCAAACTGAACACCGGGGAGCTGTTTTTT.

This clone was seen just once. The CDR3 region is CASSPSRQAANEQYF. As DNA, the CDR3 is TGTGCCAGCTCACCATCGAGACAGGCAGCGAACGAGCAGTACTTC. The rearrangement uses TRBV18 and TRBJ2-7; D might be TRBD1 (6 bases). V was pared by 2 bases and J by 5 bases, with 16 bases between. Germline V gives CDR1 KGHSH, CDR2 LQKENI. This CDR3 contains 15 residues.

The J gene is TRBJ1-1, the V gene TRBV7-9; no clear D. Germline CDR1 is SEHNR and CDR2 is FQNEAQ (reference sequence). Trimming cost V 3 bases and J 5 bases, with 25 bases left between them. CDR3 length equals 18 residues. CDR3 DNA sequence: TGTGCCAGCAGCTTCGGTCTGTCATCTCGGACTTCTGCAACTGAAGCTTTCTTT. Translation gives CASSFGLSSRTSATEAFF.

This clone was observed a single time. Here the CDR3 DNA reads TGTGCTAGTGGGGGGGGAGAGGATAATGAGCAGTTCTTC. This sequence encodes CASGGGEDNEQFF. The chain joins TRBV12-5 to TRBJ2-1; perhaps TRBD2 as D (6 bases). The CDR3 length is 13 residues. V shed 6 bases and J shed 7 bases, with 13 bases lying between them. Germline lookup yields CDR1 LGHNT and CDR2 FRNRAP. The full variable domain, rest sourced from reference TRBV12-5 and TRBJ2-1, is DARVTQTPRHKVTEMGQEVTMRCQPILGHNTVFWYRQTMMQGLELLAYFRNRAPLDDSGMPKDRFSAEMPDATLATLKIQPSEPRDSAVYFCASGGGEDNEQFFGPGTRLTVL.